The clone carrying this T cell receptor beta chain was recorded once. The sample belongs to a study of blood T cell repertoires in COVID-19. On the study more broadly: The United States, Italy and Spain were the sources of the acute and convalescent COVID-19 samples. PBMCs, B-cell-depleted T cells, or T cells were the source of the cDNA or gDNA that made up the material.

CDR3 length equals 17 residues. V lost 3 bases and J 4 bases, leaving 16 bases between the germline ends. Germline loops: CDR1 SNHLY, CDR2 FYNNEI. Methods used by the authors: Reference gene primer amplification gave estimated nucleated cell counts. Libraries were prepared by immunoSEQ multiplex PCR; TCRdb keeps only in-frame clonotypes and omits some of them. D and trimming come from the DNA, and the V and J calls and clone size come from that table. This sample carries about 190,000 clones, roughly 91% of them seen once, and the ten largest clones take about 4.4%. Material for sequencing was peripheral blood. The V gene is TRBV2, the J gene TRBJ2-6; perhaps TRBD1 as D (5 bases). This clonotype was sampled from a human donor in a cohort sampled during active COVID-19. This CDR3 reads CASSDIRRALGANVLTF. In DNA, the CDR3 is TGTGCCAGCAGTGATATCCGCAGGGCGTTAGGGGCCAACGTCCTGACTTTC. Filled out from reference TRBV2 and TRBJ2-6, the complete variable domain reads EPEVTQTPSHQVTQMGQEVILRCVPISNHLYFYWYRQILGQKVEFLVSFYNNEISEKSEIFDDQFSVERPDGSNFTLKIRSTKLEDSAMYFCASSDIRRALGANVLTFGAGSRLTVL.